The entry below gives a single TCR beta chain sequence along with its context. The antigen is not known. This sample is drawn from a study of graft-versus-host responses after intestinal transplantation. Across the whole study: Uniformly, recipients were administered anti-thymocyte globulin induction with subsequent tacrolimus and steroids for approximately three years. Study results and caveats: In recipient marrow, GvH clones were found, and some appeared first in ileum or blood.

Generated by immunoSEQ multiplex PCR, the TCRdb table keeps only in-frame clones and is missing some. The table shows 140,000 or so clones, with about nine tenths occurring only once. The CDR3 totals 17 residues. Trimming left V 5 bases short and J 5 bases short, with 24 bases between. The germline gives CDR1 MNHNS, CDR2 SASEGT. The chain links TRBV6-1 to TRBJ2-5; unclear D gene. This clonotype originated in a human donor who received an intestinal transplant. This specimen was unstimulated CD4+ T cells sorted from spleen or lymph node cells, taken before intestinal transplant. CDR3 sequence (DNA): TGTGCCAGCAGTCAAGGGTCACTGCCTAATTTGGGGGAGACCCAGTACTTC. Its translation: CASSQGSLPNLGETQYF.